This T cell receptor beta chain was observed in a study of glioma-infiltrating T cells after dendritic cell vaccination. Study-level information: Dendritic cells derived from monocytes and pulsed with autologous tumor lysate formed the vaccine.

Concerning this clone itself: Its antigen is still unknown.

This CDR3 is 14 amino acids long. V lost 5 bases and J lost 5, with 16 bases in between. The V gene's germline CDR1 is SGDLS and CDR2 YYNGEE. Repertoires were generated with immunoSEQ multiplex PCR, while TCRdb's copy carries only in-frame clones and drops some. The sample holds 85,000 or so clones, approximately 81% seen once. Regarding the study as a whole: Only a small number of patients had complete blood and tumor samples.

Sample time point: after dendritic cell vaccination, including at tumor progression/relapse. The source of this sequence is a human donor with glioblastoma. Here the sequenced sample was blood, taken after dendritic cell vaccination. J is TRBJ1-2 and V is TRBV9; D remains ambiguous. This chain's CDR3 is CASSTDFGGYGYTF. The CDR3, as DNA: TGTGCCAGCAGTACAGATTTTGGAGGTTATGGCTACACCTTC.